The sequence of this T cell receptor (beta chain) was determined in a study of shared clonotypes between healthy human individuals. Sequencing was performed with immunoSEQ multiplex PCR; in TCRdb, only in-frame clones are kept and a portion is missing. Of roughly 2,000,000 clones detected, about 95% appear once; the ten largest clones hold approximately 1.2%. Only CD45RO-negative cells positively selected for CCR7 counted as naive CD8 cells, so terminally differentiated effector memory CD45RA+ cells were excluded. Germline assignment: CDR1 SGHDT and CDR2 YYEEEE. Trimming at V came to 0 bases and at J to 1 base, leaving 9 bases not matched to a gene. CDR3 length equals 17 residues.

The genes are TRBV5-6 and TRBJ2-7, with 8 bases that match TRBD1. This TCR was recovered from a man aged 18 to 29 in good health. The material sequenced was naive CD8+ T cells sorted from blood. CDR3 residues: CASSLEGFQGASYEQYF. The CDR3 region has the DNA TGTGCCAGCAGCTTGGAGGGATTTCAGGGGGCTTCCTACGAGCAGTACTTC.